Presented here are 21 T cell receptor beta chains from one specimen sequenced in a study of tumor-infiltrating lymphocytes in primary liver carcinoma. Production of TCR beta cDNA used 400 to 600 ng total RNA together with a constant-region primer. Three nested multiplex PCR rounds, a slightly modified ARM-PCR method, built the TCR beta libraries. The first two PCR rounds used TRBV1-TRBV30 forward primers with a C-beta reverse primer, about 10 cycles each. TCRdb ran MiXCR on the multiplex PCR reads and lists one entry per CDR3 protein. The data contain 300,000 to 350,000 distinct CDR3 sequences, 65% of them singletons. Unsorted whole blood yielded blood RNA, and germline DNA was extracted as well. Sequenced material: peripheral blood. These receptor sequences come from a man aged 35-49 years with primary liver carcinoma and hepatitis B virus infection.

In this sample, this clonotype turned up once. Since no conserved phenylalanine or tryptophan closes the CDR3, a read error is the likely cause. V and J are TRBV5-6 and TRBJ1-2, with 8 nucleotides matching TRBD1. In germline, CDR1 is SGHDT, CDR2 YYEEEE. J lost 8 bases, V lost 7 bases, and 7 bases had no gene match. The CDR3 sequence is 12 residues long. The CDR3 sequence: CASLVGTGGYTL. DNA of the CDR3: TGTGCCAGCTTGGTTGGGACAGGAGGCTACACCCTC.

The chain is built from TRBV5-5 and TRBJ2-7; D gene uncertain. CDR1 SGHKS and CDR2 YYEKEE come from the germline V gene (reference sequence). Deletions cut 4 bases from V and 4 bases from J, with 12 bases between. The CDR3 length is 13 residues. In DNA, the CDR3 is TGTGCCAGCAGCCACACGACGGTGTACGAGCAGTACTTC. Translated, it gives CASSHTTVYEQYF.

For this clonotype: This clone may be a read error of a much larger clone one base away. This CDR3 is CASSGSRGWDAQYF. In nucleotides, the CDR3 is TGTGCCAGCAGTGGATCGAGGGGATGGGATGCGCAGTATTTT. This rearrangement joins TRBV6-1 to TRBJ2-3; D tentatively fits TRBD1 or TRBD2 (5 bases each). Between the trimmed V and J ends, which lost 4 bases and 10 bases, there was a span of 18 bases. Germline CDR1 and CDR2: MNHNS and SASEGT. The CDR3 extends over 14 amino acids.

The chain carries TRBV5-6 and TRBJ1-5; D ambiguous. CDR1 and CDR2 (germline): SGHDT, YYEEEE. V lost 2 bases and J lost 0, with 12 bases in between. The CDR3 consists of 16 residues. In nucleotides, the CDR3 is TGTGCCAGCAGCTTCGCCGGGCCCTATAGCAATCAGCCCCAGCATTTT. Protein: CASSFAGPYSNQPQHF.

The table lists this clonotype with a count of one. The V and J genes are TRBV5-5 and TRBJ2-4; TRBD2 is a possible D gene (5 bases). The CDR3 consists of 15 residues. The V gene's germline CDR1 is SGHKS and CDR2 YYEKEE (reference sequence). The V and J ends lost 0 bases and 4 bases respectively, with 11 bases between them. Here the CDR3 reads CASSLGEWRKNIQYF. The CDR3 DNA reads TGTGCCAGCAGCTTGGGAGAGTGGAGGAAAAACATTCAGTACTTC.

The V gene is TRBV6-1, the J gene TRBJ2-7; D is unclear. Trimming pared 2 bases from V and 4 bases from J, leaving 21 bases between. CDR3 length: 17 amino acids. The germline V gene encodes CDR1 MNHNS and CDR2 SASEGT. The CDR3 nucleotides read TGTGCCAGCAGTGAAAGGTCCCTGGGAACGGCGATTTACGAGCAGTACTTC. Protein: CASSERSLGTAIYEQYF.

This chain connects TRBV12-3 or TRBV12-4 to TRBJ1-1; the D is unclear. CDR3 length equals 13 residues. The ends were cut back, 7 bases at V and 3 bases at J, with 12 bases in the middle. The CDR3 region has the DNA TGTGCCAGCACCTTATTGACGGACACTGAAGCTTTCTTT. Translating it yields CASTLLTDTEAFF.

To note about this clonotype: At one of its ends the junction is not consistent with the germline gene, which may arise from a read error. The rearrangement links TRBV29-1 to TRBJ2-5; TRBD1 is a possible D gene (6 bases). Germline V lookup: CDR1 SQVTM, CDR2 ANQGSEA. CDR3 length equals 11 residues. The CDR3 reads CSVHRDETHYF. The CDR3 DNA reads TGCAGCGTTCACAGGGATGAGACCCACTACTTC.

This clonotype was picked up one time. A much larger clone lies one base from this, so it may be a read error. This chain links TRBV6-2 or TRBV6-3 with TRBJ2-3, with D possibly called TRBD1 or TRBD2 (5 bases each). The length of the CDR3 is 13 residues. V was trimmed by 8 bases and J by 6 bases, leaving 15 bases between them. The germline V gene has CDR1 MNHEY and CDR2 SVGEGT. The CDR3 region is CASGPGDLDTQYF. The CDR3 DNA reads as TGTGCCAGCGGTCCCGGGGACCTGGATACGCAGTATTTT.

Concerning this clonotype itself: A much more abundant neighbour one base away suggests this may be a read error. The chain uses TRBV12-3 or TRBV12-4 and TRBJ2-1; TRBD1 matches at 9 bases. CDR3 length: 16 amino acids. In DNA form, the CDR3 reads TGTGCCAGCAGCCCCACAACCGGGACAGGGCGCAATGTGCAGTTCTTC. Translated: CASSPTTGTGRNVQFF.

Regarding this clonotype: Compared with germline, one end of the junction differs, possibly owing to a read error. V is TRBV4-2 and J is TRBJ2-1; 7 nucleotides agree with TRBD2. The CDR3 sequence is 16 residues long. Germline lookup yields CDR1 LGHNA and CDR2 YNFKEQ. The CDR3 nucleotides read TGTGCCAGCAGCCCTTGGGAGGGGTTCGGGATTGATGAGCTGTTCTTC. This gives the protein CASSPWEGFGIDELFF.

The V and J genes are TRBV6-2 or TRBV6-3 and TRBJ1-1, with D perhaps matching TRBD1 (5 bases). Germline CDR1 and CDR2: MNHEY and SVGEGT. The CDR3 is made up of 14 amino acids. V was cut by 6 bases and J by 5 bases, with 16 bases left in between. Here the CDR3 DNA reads TGTGCCAGCAGCTCACTGGGGGAGAATACTGAAGCTTTCTTT. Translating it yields CASSSLGENTEAFF.

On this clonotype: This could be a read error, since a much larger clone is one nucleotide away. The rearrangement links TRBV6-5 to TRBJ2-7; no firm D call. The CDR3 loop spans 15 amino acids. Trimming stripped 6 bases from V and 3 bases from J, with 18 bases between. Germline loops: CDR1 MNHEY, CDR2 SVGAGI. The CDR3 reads CASRLKGVTDYEQYF. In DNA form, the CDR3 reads TGTGCCAGCAGACTGAAAGGAGTTACCGACTACGAGCAGTACTTC.

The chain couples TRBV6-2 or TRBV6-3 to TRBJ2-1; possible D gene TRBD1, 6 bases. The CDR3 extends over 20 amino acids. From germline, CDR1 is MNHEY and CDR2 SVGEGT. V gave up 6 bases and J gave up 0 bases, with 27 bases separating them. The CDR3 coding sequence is TGTGCCAGCAGCTCCCATGGACAGTCCACCTCAATAAGCTCCTACAATGAGCAGTTCTTC. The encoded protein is CASSSHGQSTSISSYNEQFF.

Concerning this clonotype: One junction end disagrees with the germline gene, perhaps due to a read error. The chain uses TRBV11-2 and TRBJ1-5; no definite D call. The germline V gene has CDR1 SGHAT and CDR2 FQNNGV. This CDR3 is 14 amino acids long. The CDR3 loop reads CASSIGSSNQPKHF. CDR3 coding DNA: TGTGCCAGCAGCATTGGAAGTAGCAATCAGCCCAAGCATTTT.

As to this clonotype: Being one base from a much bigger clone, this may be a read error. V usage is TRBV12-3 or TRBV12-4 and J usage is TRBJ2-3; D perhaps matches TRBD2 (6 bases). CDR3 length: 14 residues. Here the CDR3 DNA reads TGTGCCAGCAGAAGTAGCGGAAGCACAAATACGCAGTATTTT. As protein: CASRSSGSTNTQYF.

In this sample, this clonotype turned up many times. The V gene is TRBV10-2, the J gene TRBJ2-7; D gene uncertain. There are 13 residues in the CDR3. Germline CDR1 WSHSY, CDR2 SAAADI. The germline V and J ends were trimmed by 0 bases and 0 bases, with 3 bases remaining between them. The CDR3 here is CASSESLSYEQYF. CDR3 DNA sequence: TGCGCCAGCAGTGAGTCCCTCTCCTACGAGCAGTACTTC.

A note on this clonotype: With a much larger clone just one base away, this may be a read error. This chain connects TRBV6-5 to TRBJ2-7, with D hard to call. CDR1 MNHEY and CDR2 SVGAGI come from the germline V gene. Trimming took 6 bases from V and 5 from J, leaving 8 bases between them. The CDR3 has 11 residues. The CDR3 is CASRQYNEQYF. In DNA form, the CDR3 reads TGTGCCAGCAGACAGTACAACGAGCAGTACTTC.

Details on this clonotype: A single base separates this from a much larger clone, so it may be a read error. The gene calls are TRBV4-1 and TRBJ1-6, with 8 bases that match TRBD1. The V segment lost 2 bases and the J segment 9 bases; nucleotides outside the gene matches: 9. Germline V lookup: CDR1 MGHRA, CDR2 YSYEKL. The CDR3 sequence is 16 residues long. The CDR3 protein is CASSQSRQGSSSPLHF. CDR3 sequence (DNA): TGCGCCAGCAGCCAATCTCGACAGGGGTCGAGTTCACCCCTCCACTTT.

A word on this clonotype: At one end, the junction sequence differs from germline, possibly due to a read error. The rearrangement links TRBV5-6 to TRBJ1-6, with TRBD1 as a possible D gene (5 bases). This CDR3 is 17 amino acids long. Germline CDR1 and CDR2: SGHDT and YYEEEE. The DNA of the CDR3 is TGTGCCGGCAGCCCTGGTGGGTTGACAGTGAATAATTCACCCCTCCACTTT. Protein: CAGSPGGLTVNNSPLHF.

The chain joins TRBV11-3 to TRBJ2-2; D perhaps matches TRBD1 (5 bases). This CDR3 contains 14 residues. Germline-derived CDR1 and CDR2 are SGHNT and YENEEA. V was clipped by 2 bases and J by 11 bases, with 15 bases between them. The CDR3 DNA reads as TGTGCCAGCAGCTTATGTGGGAACACAGGTGAGCTGTTTTTT. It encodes CASSLCGNTGELFF.